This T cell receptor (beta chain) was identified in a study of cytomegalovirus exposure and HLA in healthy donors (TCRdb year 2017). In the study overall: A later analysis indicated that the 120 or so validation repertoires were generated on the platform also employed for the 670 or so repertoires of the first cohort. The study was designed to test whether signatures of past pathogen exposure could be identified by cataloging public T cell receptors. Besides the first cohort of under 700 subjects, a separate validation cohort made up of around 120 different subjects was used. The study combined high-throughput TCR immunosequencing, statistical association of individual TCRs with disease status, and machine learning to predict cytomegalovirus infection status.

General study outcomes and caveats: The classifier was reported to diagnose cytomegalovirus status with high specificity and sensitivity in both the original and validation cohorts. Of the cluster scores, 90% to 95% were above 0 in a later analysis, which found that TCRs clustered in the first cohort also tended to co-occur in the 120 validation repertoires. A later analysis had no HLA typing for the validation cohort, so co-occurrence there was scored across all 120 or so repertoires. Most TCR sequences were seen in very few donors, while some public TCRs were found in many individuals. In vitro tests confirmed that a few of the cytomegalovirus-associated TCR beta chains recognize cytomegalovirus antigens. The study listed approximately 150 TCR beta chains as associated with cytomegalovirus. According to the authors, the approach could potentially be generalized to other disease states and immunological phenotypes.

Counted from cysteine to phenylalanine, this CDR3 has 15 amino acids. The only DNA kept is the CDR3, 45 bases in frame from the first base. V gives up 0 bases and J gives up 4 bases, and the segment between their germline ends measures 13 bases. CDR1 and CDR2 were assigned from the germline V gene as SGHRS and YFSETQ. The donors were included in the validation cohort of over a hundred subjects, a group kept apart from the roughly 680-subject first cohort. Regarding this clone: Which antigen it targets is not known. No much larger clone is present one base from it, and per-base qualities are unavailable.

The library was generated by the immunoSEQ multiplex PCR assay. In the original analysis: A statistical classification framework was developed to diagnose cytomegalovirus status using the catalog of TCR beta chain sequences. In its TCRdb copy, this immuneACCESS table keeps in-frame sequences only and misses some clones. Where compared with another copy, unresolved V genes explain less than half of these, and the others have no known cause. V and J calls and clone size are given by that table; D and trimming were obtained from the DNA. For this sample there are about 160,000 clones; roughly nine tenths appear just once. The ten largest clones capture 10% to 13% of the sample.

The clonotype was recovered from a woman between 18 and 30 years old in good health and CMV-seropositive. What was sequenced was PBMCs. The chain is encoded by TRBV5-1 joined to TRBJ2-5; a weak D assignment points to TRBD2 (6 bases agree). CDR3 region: CASSLEAGMGETQYF. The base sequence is TGCGCCAGCAGCTTGGAGGCGGGAATGGGAGAGACCCAGTACTTC.